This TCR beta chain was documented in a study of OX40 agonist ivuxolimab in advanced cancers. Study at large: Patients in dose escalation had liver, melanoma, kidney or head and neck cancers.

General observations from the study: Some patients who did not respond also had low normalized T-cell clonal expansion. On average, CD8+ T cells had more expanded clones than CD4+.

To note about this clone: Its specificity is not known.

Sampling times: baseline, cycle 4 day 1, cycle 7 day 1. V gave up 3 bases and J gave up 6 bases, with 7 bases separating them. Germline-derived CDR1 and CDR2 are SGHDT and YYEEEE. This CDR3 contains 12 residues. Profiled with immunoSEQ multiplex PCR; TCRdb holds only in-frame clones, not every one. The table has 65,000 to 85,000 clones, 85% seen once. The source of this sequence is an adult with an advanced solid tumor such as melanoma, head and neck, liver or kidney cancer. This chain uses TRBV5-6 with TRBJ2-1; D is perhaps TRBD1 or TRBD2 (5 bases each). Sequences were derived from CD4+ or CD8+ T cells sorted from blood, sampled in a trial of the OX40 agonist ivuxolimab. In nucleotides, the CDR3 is TGTGCCAGCAGCTGGGGACGCAATGAGCAGTTCTTC. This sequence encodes CASSWGRNEQFF.